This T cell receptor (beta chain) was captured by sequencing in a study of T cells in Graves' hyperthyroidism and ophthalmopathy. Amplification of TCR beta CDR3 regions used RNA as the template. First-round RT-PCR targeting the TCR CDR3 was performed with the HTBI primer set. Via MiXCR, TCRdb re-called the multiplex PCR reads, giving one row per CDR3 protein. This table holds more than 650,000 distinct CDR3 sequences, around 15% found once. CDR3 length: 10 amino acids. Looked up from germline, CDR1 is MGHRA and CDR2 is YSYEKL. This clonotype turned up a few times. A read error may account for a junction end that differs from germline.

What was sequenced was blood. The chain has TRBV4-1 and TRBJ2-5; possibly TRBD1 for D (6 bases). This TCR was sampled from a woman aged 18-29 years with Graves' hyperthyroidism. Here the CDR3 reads CASSQDRGNF. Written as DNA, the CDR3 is TGCGCCAGCAGCCAAGATAGGGGGAACTTC.